These 28 T cell receptor beta chains were all obtained from the same sample, sequenced in a study of identical twins. MiXCR, applied by TCRdb to the 5' RACE reads, yields one record per CDR3 protein. The sample lists 400,000 to 600,000 distinct CDR3 sequences, about a fifth occurring once. The data were also submitted as part of a second study, on yellow fever vaccine responses in identical twins.

The specimen was CD4+ T cells sorted from blood. These receptors were taken from a woman under 30 in good health.

This clonotype was picked up a small number of times. CDR3 loop: CASSDALLRAESETQYF. DNA for the CDR3: TGTGCCAGCAGTGACGCCCTTCTCAGGGCAGAAAGTGAGACCCAGTACTTC. J is TRBJ2-5 and V is TRBV2; TRBD1 might be the D (5 bases). The length of the CDR3 is 17 residues. Germline CDR1 is SNHLY and CDR2 is FYNNEI. Trimming shortened V by 3 bases and J by 5 bases, and 22 bases separated the two germline ends. Drawing the rest from reference TRBV2 and TRBJ2-5, the complete variable domain is EPEVTQTPSHQVTQMGQEVILRCVPISNHLYFYWYRQILGQKVEFLVSFYNNEISEKSEIFDDQFSVERPDGSNFTLKIRSTKLEDSAMYFCASSDALLRAESETQYFGPGTRLLVL.

This clonotype was detected only a few times. The CDR3 DNA follows: TGCGCCAGCAGCTCCGGGACTAGAAGACCAGTACCTAGCACAGATACGCAGTATTTT. As protein: CASSSGTRRPVPSTDTQYF. The chain couples TRBV4-1 to TRBJ2-3; 8 positions match TRBD2. This CDR3 is 19 amino acids long. J gave up 0 bases and V 5 bases, and 16 bases lay outside the gene matches. The germline V gene encodes CDR1 MGHRA and CDR2 YSYEKL.

V usage is TRBV7-9 and J usage is TRBJ1-2; D unclear. There are 12 residues in the CDR3. CDR1 and CDR2 (germline): SEHNR, FQNEAQ (reference sequence). V was trimmed by 2 bases and J by 14 bases, leaving 15 bases between them. CDR3 amino acids: CASSLSGGGLTF. The DNA for the CDR3 is TGTGCCAGCAGCTTAAGTGGCGGTGGTTTAACCTTC.

In its sample, this clonotype was seen a few times. The rearrangement uses TRBV9 and TRBJ2-3; D remains ambiguous. CDR3 length: 16 residues. Looked up from germline, CDR1 is SGDLS and CDR2 is YYNGEE. Trimming took off 3 bases at V and 2 bases at J, with 16 bases between the two ends. The CDR3 reads CASSARLRKNTDTQYF. CDR3 bases: TGTGCCAGCAGCGCCCGACTCCGAAAAAACACAGATACGCAGTATTTT.

This rearrangement joins TRBV6-1 to TRBJ2-7; 7 positions agree with TRBD1. The J segment lost 5 bases and the V segment lost 6 bases, leaving 7 bases of the junction unmatched. Germline V gives CDR1 MNHNS, CDR2 SASEGT. The CDR3 is made up of 13 amino acids. The CDR3 sequence is CASRRDSANEQYV. In DNA form, the CDR3 reads TGTGCCAGCAGACGGGACAGTGCGAACGAGCAGTACGTC.

The rearrangement joins TRBV3-1 to TRBJ2-5; maybe TRBD2 (5 bases). V gave up 3 bases and J gave up 5 bases, with 13 bases separating them. Germline loops: CDR1 LGHDT, CDR2 YNNKEL (reference sequence). The CDR3 is 14 amino acids. DNA for the CDR3: TGTGCCAGCAGCCATGACGGAGGCGGGGAGACCCAGTACTTC. It is translated as CASSHDGGGETQYF.

This clonotype has only a few counts. The chain couples TRBV7-2 to TRBJ2-1; TRBD2 matches at 8 bases. The germline CDR1 and CDR2 sequences are SGHTA and FQGNSA. The trim removed 3 bases at V and 9 bases at J, leaving 4 bases unmatched. CDR3 length equals 13 residues. The CDR3: CASSFGGAGEQFF. The CDR3 bases are TGTGCCAGCAGCTTCGGGGGGGCGGGTGAGCAGTTCTTC.

This clonotype was recorded a few times. The chain combines TRBV2 with TRBJ2-5; D is unresolved. CDR1 is SNHLY, CDR2 FYNNEI, per germline. V lost 7 bases, J lost 6 bases, and 9 bases lay in between. The CDR3 contains 11 residues. The CDR3 sequence is CASIMQQTQYF. For the CDR3, the DNA is TGTGCCAGCATCATGCAGCAGACCCAGTACTTC.

The rearrangement uses TRBV28 and TRBJ1-1, with TRBD1 identical over 9 bases. The CDR3 consists of 17 residues. The V and J ends lost 6 bases and 3 bases, in that order; junction bases with no gene match: 14. CDR1 MDHEN and CDR2 SYDVKM come from the germline V gene. The CDR3 DNA reads TGTGCCAGCAGCCAGGACAGGGGAGGTGGTCGGGACACTGAAGCTTTCTTT. It is translated as CASSQDRGGGRDTEAFF. Variable domain in full (rest from reference TRBV28 and TRBJ1-1): DVKVTQSSRYLVKRTGEKVFLECVQDMDHENMFWYRQDPGLGLRLIYFSYDVKMKEKGDIPEGYSVSREKKERFSLILESASTNQTSMYLCASSQDRGGGRDTEAFFGQGTRLTVV.

This clonotype was seen a few times. The CDR3 bases are TGTGCCAGCAGCTTAATAGGTACAGCGGGCTACAATGAGCAGTTCTTC. Its translation is CASSLIGTAGYNEQFF. The gene calls are TRBV7-3 and TRBJ2-1; D perhaps matches TRBD2 (6 bases). The germline CDR1 and CDR2 sequences are SGHTA and FQGTGA. V gave up 1 base and J gave up 3 bases, with 13 bases separating them. The CDR3 has 16 residues. Full variable domain (remainder filled in from reference TRBV7-3 and TRBJ2-1): GAGVSQTPSNKVTEKGKYVELRCDPISGHTALYWYRQSLGQGPEFLIYFQGTGAADDSGLPNDRFFAVRPEGSVSTLKIQRTERGDSAVYLCASSLIGTAGYNEQFFGPGTRLTVL.

This clonotype was recorded a few times. The chain employs TRBV6-4 and TRBJ2-3; either TRBD1 or TRBD2 may supply D (5 bases each). This CDR3 contains 14 residues. V shed 5 bases and J shed 7 bases, with 16 bases lying between them. The germline V gene has CDR1 MRHNA and CDR2 SNTAGT. CDR3 residues: CASSPTPGPNTQYF. The DNA for the CDR3 is TGTGCCAGCAGTCCTACCCCGGGACCGAATACGCAGTATTTT.

J is TRBJ2-1 and V is TRBV20-1; 10 nucleotides line up with TRBD2. This CDR3 region has 16 residues. Germline V gene data show CDR1 as DFQATT and CDR2 as SNEGSKA (reference sequence). J was trimmed by 6 bases and V by 3 bases; bases with no gene match: 11. CDR3 residues: CSASPIWGTSANEQFF. The CDR3 DNA is TGCAGTGCTAGCCCTATATGGGGGACTAGCGCCAATGAGCAGTTCTTC.

Only a few counts were recorded for this clonotype. This chain joins TRBV9 and TRBJ1-1; tentatively, D is TRBD1 (5 bases). V was shortened by 3 bases and J by 5 bases, with 17 bases between the two germline ends. CDR1 is SGDLS and CDR2 is YYNGEE in the germline V gene. This CDR3 is built from 15 residues. The CDR3 loop reads CASSGGDGQMTEAFF. The CDR3, as DNA: TGTGCCAGCAGCGGGGGGGACGGGCAGATGACTGAAGCTTTCTTT.

This clonotype has just a few counts. The chain employs TRBV7-2 and TRBJ2-2, with a weak D call TRBD2 (6 bases). The ends were cut back, 4 bases at V and 5 bases at J, with 17 bases in the middle. Germline V gene lookup returns CDR1 SGHTA and CDR2 FQGNSA. This CDR3 spans 16 amino acids. CDR3 DNA: TGTGCCAGCAGCTCTAGGGCCGGGAGAAGGACCGGGGAGCTGTTTTTT. Protein sequence: CASSSRAGRRTGELFF.

This clonotype was seen only a few times. V usage is TRBV12-3 or TRBV12-4 and J usage is TRBJ1-5; tentatively, D is TRBD1 (6 bases). V gave up 3 bases and J gave up 10 bases, with 22 bases separating them. The CDR3 length is 16 residues. CDR3 bases: TGTGCCAGCAGTTTTCGCGGGGGGGGCGCGGGGTCCCCCCAGCATTTT. It codes for CASSFRGGGAGSPQHF.

The chain couples TRBV20-1 to TRBJ2-3; no reliable D call. V lost 6 bases and J 5 bases, leaving 21 bases between the germline ends. Germline CDR1 DFQATT, CDR2 SNEGSKA (reference sequence). This CDR3 has 15 amino acids. CDR3 sequence reads: CSAPALALGLDTQYF. The DNA for the CDR3 is TGCAGTGCCCCGGCTCTGGCACTTGGCTTAGATACGCAGTATTTT.

The rearrangement uses TRBV5-1 and TRBJ2-7; possible D gene TRBD1, 5 bases. Trimming cost V 0 bases and J 7 bases, with 20 bases left between them. CDR1 is SGHRS, CDR2 YFSETQ, per germline. CDR3 length: 16 residues. The chain's CDR3 is CASSLVVSQGRKEQYF. In DNA, the CDR3 is TGCGCCAGCAGCTTGGTGGTTTCTCAGGGAAGAAAAGAGCAGTACTTC.

The CDR3 here is CASSQVGARGYEQYF. The CDR3 DNA is TGTGCCAGCAGCCAAGTGGGAGCGAGAGGCTACGAGCAGTACTTC. This rearrangement joins TRBV14 to TRBJ2-7, with D perhaps TRBD2 (5 bases). The CDR3 totals 15 residues. V was shortened by 1 base and J by 3 bases, with 13 bases between the two germline ends. Per germline, CDR1 SGHDN and CDR2 FVKESK.

The gene calls are TRBV10-3 and TRBJ2-2; TRBD2 aligns across 7 bases. Trimming cost V 3 bases and J 1 base; bases outside gene matches: 8. The CDR3 sequence is 17 residues long. Germline V gene data show CDR1 as ENHRY and CDR2 as SYGVKD. In nucleotides, the CDR3 is TGTGCCATCAGTGACGGGAGGCAGATGGGGAACACCGGGGAGCTGTTTTTT. It specifies CAISDGRQMGNTGELFF.

This sequence joins TRBV4-2 and TRBJ2-7; TRBD2 matches at 8 bases. The J segment lost 5 bases and the V segment lost 4 bases, leaving 10 bases of the junction unmatched. The CDR3 is 15 residues long. Germline lookup yields CDR1 LGHNA and CDR2 YNFKEQ. The CDR3, as DNA: TGTGCCAGCAGCCCACGAGGGACTAGTAGGAACGAGCAGTACTTC. This encodes CASSPRGTSRNEQYF.

CDR3: CAISESSSMEQYF. CDR3 bases: TGTGCCATCAGTGAGTCGAGCAGCATGGAGCAGTACTTC. V is TRBV10-3 and J is TRBJ2-7; no clear D gene. V was cut by 0 bases and J by 7 bases, with 10 bases left in between. The CDR3 runs to 13 residues. CDR1 is ENHRY and CDR2 is SYGVKD in the germline V gene.

This clonotype was seen a handful of times. V gene TRBV4-1 combines with J gene TRBJ2-3; D gene uncertain. In germline, CDR1 is MGHRA, CDR2 YSYEKL. Trimming removed 3 bases from V and 4 bases from J, with 14 bases in between. The CDR3 length is 15 residues. CDR3 region: CASSQRQAGPDTQYF. As DNA, the CDR3 is TGCGCCAGCAGCCAGAGACAAGCAGGTCCAGATACGCAGTATTTT.

This clonotype is a singleton in its sample. The chain uses TRBV4-2 and TRBJ2-4, with a possible D match to TRBD2 (6 bases). The V end was cut by 0 bases, the J end by 0 bases, with 15 bases between. The CDR3 covers 18 residues. The germline gives CDR1 LGHNA, CDR2 YNFKEQ. The CDR3 DNA sequence: TGTGCCAGCAGCCAAGAACGGGGTAGCGGACTAGCCAAAAACATTCAGTACTTC. Its protein is CASSQERGSGLAKNIQYF.

The chain couples TRBV20-1 to TRBJ2-7; TRBD2 aligns across 11 bases. Germline CDR1 DFQATT, CDR2 SNEGSKA (reference sequence). V lost 0 bases to trimming and J lost 1 base; unmatched junction nucleotides: 11. The CDR3 runs to 18 residues. CDR3 sequence reads: CSARDLASGRPFSYEQYF. The CDR3 DNA is TGCAGTGCTAGAGATTTGGCTAGCGGGAGGCCTTTTTCCTACGAGCAGTACTTC.

This clonotype was counted a few times. This chain links TRBV3-1 with TRBJ2-7; no firm D call. The V and J ends lost 1 base and 0 bases respectively, with 4 bases between them. CDR3 length equals 13 residues. Germline V CDR1 and CDR2: LGHDT, YNNKEL (reference sequence). The CDR3 region has the DNA TGTGCCAGCAGCCAAGGACCCTCCTACGAGCAGTACGTC. Amino acids: CASSQGPSYEQYV.

A few counts support this clonotype. The V gene is TRBV7-3, the J gene TRBJ2-7, with D unresolved. The CDR3 runs to 15 residues. Per the germline V gene, CDR1 is SGHTA and CDR2 is FQGTGA. The V end was cut by 0 bases, the J end by 6 bases, with 15 bases between. The CDR3 spells CASSLTASLSGEQYF. The CDR3 DNA sequence: TGTGCCAGCAGCTTAACGGCTAGTTTATCGGGCGAGCAGTACTTC.

This clonotype showed up many times. This chain joins TRBV10-3 and TRBJ2-1; 10 bases align to TRBD2. Germline CDR1 ENHRY, CDR2 SYGVKD. This CDR3 is 15 amino acids long. J gave up 0 bases and V 8 bases, and 4 bases lay outside the gene matches. In DNA form, the CDR3 reads TGTGCCATCCAAGCGGGAGGGCCCTCCTACAATGAGCAGTTCTTC. It specifies CAIQAGGPSYNEQFF.

The V call is TRBV6-1, the J call TRBJ2-7, with a tentative D call TRBD1 (5 bases). Trimming cost V 7 bases and J 3 bases, with 13 bases left between them. CDR1 and CDR2 from the germline V gene are MNHNS and SASEGT. The CDR3 is 13 residues long. CDR3 protein: CASKDSSFYEQYV. The CDR3 DNA reads as TGTGCCAGCAAAGACAGTTCTTTCTACGAGCAGTACGTC.